One sample yielded the 4 T cell receptor beta chains listed below, sequenced in a study of vaccination effects on CD4 cells after COVID-19. Cultured cells yielded isolated CD4+ T cells after 10 days. The table came from immunoSEQ multiplex PCR; TCRdb's copy has only in-frame clones and leaves some out. This table holds around 60,000 clones, 65% to 80% found once. What these receptors recognize is not known. Sequences were derived from CD4+ T cells from PBMCs cultured without peptide, sampled before COVID-19 vaccination. These receptors were collected from a human donor who received a COVID-19 vaccine.

CDR3 DNA sequence: TGTGCCAGCAGCTCTCCGGGGGCCTATGGCTACACCTTC. Translation gives CASSSPGAYGYTF. The chain couples TRBV7-9 to TRBJ1-2; D may be TRBD1 (6 bases). CDR1 is SEHNR and CDR2 is FQNEAQ in the germline V gene (reference sequence). The CDR3 is 13 residues long. V lost 4 bases and J lost 4, with 10 bases in between.

The V call is TRBV6-5, the J call TRBJ1-1; possible D gene TRBD1, 5 bases. Germline CDR1 MNHEY, CDR2 SVGAGI. V shed 6 bases and J shed 7 bases, with 18 bases lying between them. This CDR3 contains 14 residues. CDR3 protein: CASRYQQVRSEAFF. The DNA of the CDR3 is TGTGCCAGCAGGTACCAACAGGTTAGGAGTGAAGCTTTCTTT.

This clone was recorded a few times. This chain connects TRBV7-3 to TRBJ2-2, with 7 bases that match TRBD1. The CDR3 length is 14 residues. Germline CDR1 and CDR2: SGHTA and FQGTGA. Trimming at V came to 2 bases and at J to 6 bases, leaving 3 bases not matched to a gene. The CDR3 DNA sequence: TGTGCCAGCAGCTTAGGCACAGGGGCCGGGGAGCTGTTTTTT. Its protein is CASSLGTGAGELFF.

The CDR3 nucleotides read TGTGCCAGCAGCTTGGCTTCAGCTTACTATGGCTACACCTTC. It encodes CASSLASAYYGYTF. V is TRBV5-8 and J is TRBJ1-2; D is uncertain. Trimming left V 0 bases short and J 3 bases short, with 9 bases between. Germline CDR1 is SGHTS and CDR2 is YDEGEE. The length of the CDR3 is 14 residues. The full variable domain, with the rest looked up from reference TRBV5-8 and TRBJ1-2, is EAGVTQSPTHLIKTRGQQATLRCSPISGHTSVYWYQQALGLGLQFLLWYDEGEERNRGNFPPRFSGRQFPNYSSELNVNALELEDSALYLCASSLASAYYGYTFGSGTRLTVV.